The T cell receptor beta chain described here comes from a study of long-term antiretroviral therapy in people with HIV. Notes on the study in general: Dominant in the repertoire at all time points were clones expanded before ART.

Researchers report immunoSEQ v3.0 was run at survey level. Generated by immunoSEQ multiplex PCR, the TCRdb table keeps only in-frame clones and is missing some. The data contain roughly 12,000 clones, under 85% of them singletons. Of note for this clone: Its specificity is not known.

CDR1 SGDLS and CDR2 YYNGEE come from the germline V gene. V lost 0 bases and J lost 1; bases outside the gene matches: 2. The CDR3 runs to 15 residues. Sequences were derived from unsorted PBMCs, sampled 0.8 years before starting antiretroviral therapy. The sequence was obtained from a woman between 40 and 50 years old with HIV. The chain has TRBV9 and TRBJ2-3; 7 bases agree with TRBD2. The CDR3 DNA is TGTGCCAGCAGCGTAGAAGGGAGGGGCACAGATACGCAGTATTTT. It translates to CASSVEGRGTDTQYF.